The clone carrying this T cell receptor (beta chain) was observed a handful of times. Its antigen is undetermined. PCR was performed using 60 Vbeta and 13 Jbeta primers. Profiled with immunoSEQ multiplex PCR; TCRdb holds only in-frame clones, not every one. Seen here are 100,000 to 150,000 clones, over 75% observed once, and the top ten hold about 6%. The source of the sample is a study of cytomegalovirus exposure and HLA in healthy donors. Points from the study as a whole: The classifier reportedly diagnosed cytomegalovirus status with high sensitivity and specificity.

Trimming removed 5 bases from V and 11 bases from J; junction bases left unmatched: 8. Germline-derived CDR1 and CDR2 are MNHNY and SVGAGI (reference sequence). This CDR3 is 13 amino acids long. Sequenced sample: PBMCs. The TCR originated in a man between 18 and 35 years old in good health and CMV-seropositive. The chain joins TRBV6-6 to TRBJ1-1, with TRBD1 matching 10 bases. This CDR3 is CASSKGQGSVAFF. In nucleotides, the CDR3 is TGTGCCAGCAGTAAGGGACAGGGGTCAGTCGCTTTCTTT.